A selection of T cell receptor beta chains follows, all from one sample in a study of T-cell reconstitution after alpha-beta-depleted transplantation in children. Each CDR3 protein is one row after TCRdb ran MiXCR on the PCR reads. This sample has fewer than 700,000 distinct CDR3 sequences, with 13% found just once. The source was PBMCs, mostly from graft donor cells, collected 360 days after TCRalphabeta/CD19-depleted stem cell transplant. The origin of the receptors is a male patient between 10 and 17 years old who had a stem cell transplant for acute myeloid leukemia, so the T cells may come from the graft donor. Both conserved end residues are part of each CDR3. D genes are given only for firm matches. Clone size, where shown, is once, few, many, or a class for clones that have expanded.

v_gene: TRBV6-2/TRBV6-3
j_gene: TRBJ2-7
abundance: -
d_gene: TRBD1
CDR3aa: CASIGQDPTYEQYF
CDR3nt: TGTGCCAGCATTGGACAGGACCCTACCTACGAGCAGTACTTC

v_gene: TRBV27
j_gene: TRBJ2-4
abundance: many
d_gene: -
CDR3aa: CASSPHGTLAKNIQYF
CDR3nt: TGTGCCAGCAGCCCCCATGGGACTCTAGCCAAAAACATTCAGTACTTC

v_gene: TRBV6-4
j_gene: TRBJ2-3
abundance: -
d_gene: TRBD2
CDR3aa: CASSDSTSGRPGAQYF
CDR3nt: TGTGCCAGCAGTGACTCTACTAGCGGGAGGCCGGGGGCGCAGTATTTT

v_gene: TRBV5-1
j_gene: TRBJ2-3
abundance: -
d_gene: -
CDR3aa: CASRETVASTDTQYF
CDR3nt: TGCGCCAGCAGGGAGACAGTAGCTAGCACAGATACGCAGTATTTT

v_gene: TRBV20-1
j_gene: TRBJ1-6
abundance: -
d_gene: -
CDR3aa: CSARDPGPLLHF
CDR3nt: TGCAGTGCTAGAGATCCGGGTCCTCTTCTCCACTTT

v_gene: TRBV11-3
j_gene: TRBJ2-2
abundance: -
d_gene: TRBD1
CDR3aa: CASSLRQRGTVTGELFF
CDR3nt: TGTGCCAGCAGCCTAAGGCAGAGGGGGACAGTCACCGGGGAGCTGTTTTTT

v_gene: TRBV6-1
j_gene: TRBJ2-6
abundance: few
d_gene: -
CDR3aa: CASSEYPSFPGSGANVLTF
CDR3nt: TGTGCCAGCAGTGAATATCCCTCGTTCCCGGGCTCTGGGGCCAACGTCCTGACTTTC

v_gene: TRBV28
j_gene: TRBJ2-2
abundance: -
d_gene: -
CDR3aa: CASSLVAIKTGELFF
CDR3nt: TGTGCCAGCAGTTTGGTAGCAATTAAGACCGGGGAGCTGTTTTTT

v_gene: TRBV6-5
j_gene: TRBJ1-4
abundance: -
d_gene: -
CDR3aa: CASSYSRPTNEKLFF
CDR3nt: TGTGCCAGCAGTTACTCCCGTCCAACTAATGAAAAACTGTTTTTT

v_gene: TRBV20-1
j_gene: TRBJ2-7
abundance: few
d_gene: TRBD2
CDR3aa: CSALRGDPSYEQYF
CDR3nt: TGCAGTGCCTTACGGGGGGATCCCTCCTACGAGCAGTACTTC

v_gene: TRBV28
j_gene: TRBJ2-1
abundance: many
d_gene: -
CDR3aa: CASTGAGIYNEQFF
CDR3nt: TGTGCCAGCACTGGGGCAGGGATCTACAATGAGCAGTTCTTC

v_gene: TRBV20-1
j_gene: TRBJ2-7
abundance: many
d_gene: -
CDR3aa: CSARRGKSSYEQYF
CDR3nt: TGCAGTGCTAGACGGGGGAAGAGCTCCTACGAGCAGTACTTC

v_gene: TRBV30
j_gene: TRBJ2-1
abundance: many
d_gene: -
CDR3aa: CAHNSYNEQFF
CDR3nt: TGTGCCCATAACTCCTACAATGAGCAGTTCTTC

v_gene: TRBV18
j_gene: TRBJ1-6
abundance: few
d_gene: TRBD1
CDR3aa: CASSPERQGFNSPLHF
CDR3nt: TGTGCCAGCTCACCTGAACGACAGGGGTTTAATTCACCCCTCCACTTT

v_gene: TRBV28
j_gene: TRBJ2-7
abundance: -
d_gene: -
CDR3aa: CASIDYSGCEQYF
CDR3nt: TGTGCCAGCATCGACTACTCCGGGTGCGAGCAGTACTTC

v_gene: TRBV10-3
j_gene: TRBJ1-5
abundance: few
d_gene: -
CDR3aa: CASSESAAPYSNQPQHF
CDR3nt: TGTGCCAGCAGTGAGTCGGCAGCTCCTTATAGCAATCAGCCCCAGCATTTT

v_gene: TRBV28
j_gene: TRBJ2-7
abundance: few
d_gene: TRBD2
CDR3aa: CASSSGLAGEWNEQYF
CDR3nt: TGTGCCAGCAGTTCAGGACTAGCGGGAGAATGGAACGAGCAGTACTTC

v_gene: TRBV27
j_gene: TRBJ2-7
abundance: -
d_gene: TRBD1
CDR3aa: CASSYYGTAIYEQYF
CDR3nt: TGTGCCAGCAGTTATTACGGGACAGCCATCTACGAGCAGTACTTC

v_gene: TRBV20-1
j_gene: TRBJ2-5
abundance: -
d_gene: -
CDR3aa: CSAATGTRETQYF
CDR3nt: TGCAGTGCTGCCACAGGGACCCGAGAGACCCAGTACTTC

v_gene: TRBV11-2
j_gene: TRBJ2-1
abundance: -
d_gene: -
CDR3aa: CASSPSFDNEQFF
CDR3nt: TGTGCCAGCAGCCCCAGCTTCGACAATGAGCAGTTCTTC